This TCR beta chain was retrieved from a study of T cell repertoires in cytomegalovirus infection. As for the study in general: Matching HLA type and CMV infection were both indicated by public TCR beta signatures.

TCRdb redid the calling of the reads with MiXCR, one entry per CDR3 protein. There are 570,000 or so distinct CDR3 sequences in the sample; around two fifths occur only once, and around 48% lies in the top ten. Of note for this clonotype: Its antigen is not known.

General study findings and limits: The study found HLA-C-restricted CMV-specific TCR beta clonotypes dominating the ex vivo response.

This receptor was obtained from a human donor in good health (CMV status not recorded). Some clones in this sample may be carry-over from other donors' samples. The source was cultured PBMCs, collected from culture after CMV antigen stimulation.

CDR3 nucleotide sequence: TGCAGTGCTAGAGATTATCCCCGCAGGGCGGACAAAAACATTCAGTACTTC. Amino acids: CSARDYPRRADKNIQYF. V is TRBV20-1 and J is TRBJ2-4, with a weak D call TRBD1 (5 bases). Germline V lookup: CDR1 DFQATT, CDR2 SNEGSKA (reference sequence). The CDR3 contains 17 residues. Trimming left V 0 bases short and J 3 bases short, with 18 bases between.